The rows below give T cell receptor beta chains drawn from one sample of a study of blood T cells in healthy people across ages. Each CDR3 protein is one row after TCRdb ran MiXCR on the 5' RACE reads. This table holds hundreds of thousands of distinct CDR3 sequences, approximately 60% found once. The sample taken for sequencing was blood. The origin of the receptors is a middle-aged man in good health. The CDR3 runs from the conserved cysteine through the conserved F or W. D genes are given only for firm matches. For some rows the clone size is stated as once, few or many, or as a class when expanded; others skip it.

cdr3_nt cdr3_aa clone_size v_call d_call j_call
TGTGCCAGCAGCTCCGGAGGTTTGGCCTACGAGCAGTACTTC CASSSGGLAYEQYF NA TRBV7-9 NA TRBJ2-7
TGTGCCAGCAGCTTAGCACCTGTACTACTTACAGATACGCAGTATTTT CASSLAPVLLTDTQYF NA TRBV7-2 NA TRBJ2-3
TGCGCCAGCAGCCTGAGGGGAGAATTTTTTTATGAAGCTTTCTTT CASSLRGEFFYEAFF NA TRBV5-1 NA TRBJ1-1
TGTGCCAGCAGCGTACCCAGGGGTGATACGCAGTATTTT CASSVPRGDTQYF NA TRBV9 NA TRBJ2-3
TGTGCCAGCAGTAAGGGACACCAAGAGACCCAGTACTTC CASSKGHQETQYF few TRBV12-3/TRBV12-4 NA TRBJ2-5
TGCAGTGCTAGAGCTAAGACTAGCGGGGGGCGAGATACGCAGTATTTT CSARAKTSGGRDTQYF NA TRBV20-1 TRBD2 TRBJ2-3
TGCAGTGCTAGGGGCGACTATTTCAATGAGCAGTTCTTC CSARGDYFNEQFF few TRBV20-1 NA TRBJ2-1
TGTGCCAGCAAACTAGCGGGAGGAGGGGTCGAGCAGTACTTC CASKLAGGGVEQYF NA TRBV6-5 TRBD2 TRBJ2-7
TGCAGCGTTGATGGTTATGGCTACACCTTC CSVDGYGYTF few TRBV29-1 NA TRBJ1-2
TGTGCCAGCGGCTTAATATCCGCTTCCTACGAGCAGTACTTC CASGLISASYEQYF NA TRBV7-2 NA TRBJ2-7
TGCAGTGCTAGAGAGTTATCCTACAATGAGCAGTTCTTC CSARELSYNEQFF NA TRBV20-1 NA TRBJ2-1
TGTGCCAGCACGAGCACACGGGACAATGAGCAGTTCTTC CASTSTRDNEQFF NA TRBV2 NA TRBJ2-1
TGTGCCAGCAGCGTGAGAGCAGATACGCAGTATTTT CASSVRADTQYF once TRBV12-3/TRBV12-4 NA TRBJ2-3
TGTGCCAGCAGCTCACTTCTAGCGGGGGGCACAGATACGCAGTATTTT CASSSLLAGGTDTQYF many TRBV5-6 TRBD2 TRBJ2-3
TGCGCCAGCAGCCACCAACCGGGACAGAGATCCTCCTACGAGCAGTACTTC CASSHQPGQRSSYEQYF NA TRBV4-1 TRBD1 TRBJ2-7
TGCAGTGCTAGCGGGAGCGCGTACAATGAGCAGTACTTC CSASGSAYNEQYF NA TRBV20-1 NA TRBJ2-5
TGTGCCAGCAGCTTGGCCAATTACCGGGCCGCTAGCACAGATACGCAGTATTTT CASSLANYRAASTDTQYF NA TRBV7-2 NA TRBJ2-3
TGTGCCAGCAGCCCAAAGGGTGGAGGGAACACTGAAGCTTTCTTT CASSPKGGGNTEAFF NA TRBV7-9 NA TRBJ1-1
TGTGCCAGCAGTTCACTTGGGGCAATAGGGCTCAATGAGCAGTTCTTC CASSSLGAIGLNEQFF NA TRBV28 NA TRBJ2-1
TGCAGTGCTAGAGCCCAGCTAGGCTCCTATAATTCACCCCTCCACTTT CSARAQLGSYNSPLHF NA TRBV20-1 NA TRBJ1-6
TGCAGCGTTGAAAACAGCCGTTTCACTGAAGCTTTCTTT CSVENSRFTEAFF NA TRBV29-1 NA TRBJ1-1